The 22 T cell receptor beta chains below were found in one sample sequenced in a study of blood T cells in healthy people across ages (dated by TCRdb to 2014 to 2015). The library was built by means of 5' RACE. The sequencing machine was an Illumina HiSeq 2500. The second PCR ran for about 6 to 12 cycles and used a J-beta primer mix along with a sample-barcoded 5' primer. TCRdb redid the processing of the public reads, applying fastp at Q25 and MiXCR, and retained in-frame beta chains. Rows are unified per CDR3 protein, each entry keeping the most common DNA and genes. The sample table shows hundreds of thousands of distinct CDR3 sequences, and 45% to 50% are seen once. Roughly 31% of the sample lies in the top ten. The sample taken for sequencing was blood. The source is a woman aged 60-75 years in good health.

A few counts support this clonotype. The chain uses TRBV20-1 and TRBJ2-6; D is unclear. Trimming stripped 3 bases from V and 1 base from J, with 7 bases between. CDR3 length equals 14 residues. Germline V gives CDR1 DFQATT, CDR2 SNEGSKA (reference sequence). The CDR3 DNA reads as TGCAGTGCTAGTAAGGAATCTGGGGCCAACGTCCTGACTTTC. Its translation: CSASKESGANVLTF.

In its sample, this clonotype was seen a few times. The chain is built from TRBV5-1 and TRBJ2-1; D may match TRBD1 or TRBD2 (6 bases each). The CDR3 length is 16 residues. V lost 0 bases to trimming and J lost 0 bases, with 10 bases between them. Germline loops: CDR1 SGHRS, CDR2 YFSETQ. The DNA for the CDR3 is TGCGCCAGCAGCTTGGGCGGGACATCCTCCTACAATGAGCAGTTCTTC. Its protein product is CASSLGGTSSYNEQFF.

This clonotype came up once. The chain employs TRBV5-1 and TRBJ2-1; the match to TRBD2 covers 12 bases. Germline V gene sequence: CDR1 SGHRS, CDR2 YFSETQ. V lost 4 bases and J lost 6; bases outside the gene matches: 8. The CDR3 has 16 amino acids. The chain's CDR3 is CASSHSLLAGGNEQFF. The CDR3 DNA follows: TGCGCCAGCAGCCACTCCCTACTAGCGGGAGGCAATGAGCAGTTCTTC.

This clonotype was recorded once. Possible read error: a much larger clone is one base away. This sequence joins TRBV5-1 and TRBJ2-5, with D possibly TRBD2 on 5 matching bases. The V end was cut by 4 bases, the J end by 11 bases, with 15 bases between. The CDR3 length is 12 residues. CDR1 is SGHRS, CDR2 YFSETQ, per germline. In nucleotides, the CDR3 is TGCGCCAGCAGCAAGGCCTTGGGAGAGCAGTACTTC. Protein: CASSKALGEQYF.

CDR3: CASSMPGTELRGYTF. Written as DNA, the CDR3 is TGTGCCAGCAGCATGCCCGGGACAGAACTCCGTGGCTACACCTTC. This chain joins TRBV7-2 and TRBJ1-2, with 7 bases that match TRBD1. The trim removed 5 bases at V and 7 bases at J, leaving 13 bases unmatched. The CDR3 runs 15 residues. The V gene's germline CDR1 is SGHTA and CDR2 FQGNSA. The variable domain in full, completed from reference TRBV7-2 and TRBJ1-2, reads GAGVSQSPSNKVTEKGKDVELRCDPISGHTALYWYRQSLGQGLEFLIYFQGNSAPDKSGLPSDRFSAERTGGSVSTLTIQRTQQEDSAVYLCASSMPGTELRGYTFGSGTRLTVV.

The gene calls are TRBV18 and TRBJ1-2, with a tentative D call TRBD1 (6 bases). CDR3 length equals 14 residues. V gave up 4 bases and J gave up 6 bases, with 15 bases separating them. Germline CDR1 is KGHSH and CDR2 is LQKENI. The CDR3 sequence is CASSQEAGVDGYTF. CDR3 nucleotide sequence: TGTGCCAGCTCACAAGAGGCAGGGGTTGATGGCTACACCTTC.

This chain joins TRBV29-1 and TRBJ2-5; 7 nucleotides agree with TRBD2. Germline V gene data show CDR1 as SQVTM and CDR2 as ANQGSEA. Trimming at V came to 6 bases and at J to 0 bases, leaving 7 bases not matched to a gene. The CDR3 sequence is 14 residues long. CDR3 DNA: TGCAGCGTACAAAAGGGGACTAACCAAGAGACCCAGTACTTC. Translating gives CSVQKGTNQETQYF.

This chain's CDR3 is CASSDGLAGGPGEQYF. The CDR3 bases are TGTGCCAGCAGTGACGGACTAGCGGGAGGGCCGGGGGAGCAGTACTTC. The V gene is TRBV25-1, the J gene TRBJ2-7; 15 bases line up with TRBD2. This CDR3 is 16 amino acids long. Germline CDR1 is MGHDK and CDR2 is SYGVNS. V lost 3 bases to trimming and J lost 7 bases; unmatched junction nucleotides: 7.

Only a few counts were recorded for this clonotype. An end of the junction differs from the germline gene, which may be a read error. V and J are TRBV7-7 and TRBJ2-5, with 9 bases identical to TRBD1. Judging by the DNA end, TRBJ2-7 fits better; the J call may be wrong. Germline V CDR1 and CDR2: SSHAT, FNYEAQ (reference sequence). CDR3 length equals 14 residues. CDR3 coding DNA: TGTGCTAGCAGCCTCGGGACAGGGTATGGCGAGCAGTACTTC. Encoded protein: CASSLGTGYGEQYF.

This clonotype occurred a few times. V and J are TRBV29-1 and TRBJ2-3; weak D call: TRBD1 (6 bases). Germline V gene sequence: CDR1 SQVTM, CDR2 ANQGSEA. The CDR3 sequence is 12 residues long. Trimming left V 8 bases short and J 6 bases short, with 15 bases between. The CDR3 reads CSSRTGTDTQYF. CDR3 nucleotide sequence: TGCAGCTCTCGAACAGGGACGGATACGCAGTATTTT.

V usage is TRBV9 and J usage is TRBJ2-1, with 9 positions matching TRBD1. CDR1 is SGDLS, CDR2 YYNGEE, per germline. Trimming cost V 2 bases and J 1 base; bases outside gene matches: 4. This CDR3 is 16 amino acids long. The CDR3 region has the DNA TGTGCCAGCAGCGTCGGGACAGGGCTTTCCTACAATGAGCAGTTCTTC. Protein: CASSVGTGLSYNEQFF.

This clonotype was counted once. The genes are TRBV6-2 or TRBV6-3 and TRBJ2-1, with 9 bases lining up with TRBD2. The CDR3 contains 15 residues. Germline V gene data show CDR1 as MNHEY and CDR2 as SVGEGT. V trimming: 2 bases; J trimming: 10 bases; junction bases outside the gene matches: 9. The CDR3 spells CASSYGLAGVWEQFF. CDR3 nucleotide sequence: TGTGCCAGCAGTTACGGGTTAGCGGGAGTATGGGAGCAGTTCTTC.

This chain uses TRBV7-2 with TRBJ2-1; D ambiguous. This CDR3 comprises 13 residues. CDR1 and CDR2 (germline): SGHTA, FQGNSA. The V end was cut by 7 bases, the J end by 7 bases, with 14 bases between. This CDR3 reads CASNPQGWNEQFF. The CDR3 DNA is TGTGCCAGCAACCCTCAAGGTTGGAATGAGCAGTTCTTC.

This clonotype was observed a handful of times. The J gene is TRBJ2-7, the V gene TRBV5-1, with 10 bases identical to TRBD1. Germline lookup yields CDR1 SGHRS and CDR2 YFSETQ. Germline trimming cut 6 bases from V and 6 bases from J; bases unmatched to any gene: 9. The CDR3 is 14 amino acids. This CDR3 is CASTPGQGFREQYF. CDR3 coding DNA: TGCGCCAGCACACCGGGACAGGGGTTCCGCGAGCAGTACTTC.

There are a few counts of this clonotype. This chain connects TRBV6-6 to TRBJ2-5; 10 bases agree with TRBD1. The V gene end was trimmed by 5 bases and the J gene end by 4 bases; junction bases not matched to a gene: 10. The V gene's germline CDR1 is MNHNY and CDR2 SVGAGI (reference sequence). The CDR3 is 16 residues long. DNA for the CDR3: TGTGCCAGCAGTAAACTTGACAGGGGGCTAGGAGAGACCCAGTACTTC. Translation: CASSKLDRGLGETQYF.

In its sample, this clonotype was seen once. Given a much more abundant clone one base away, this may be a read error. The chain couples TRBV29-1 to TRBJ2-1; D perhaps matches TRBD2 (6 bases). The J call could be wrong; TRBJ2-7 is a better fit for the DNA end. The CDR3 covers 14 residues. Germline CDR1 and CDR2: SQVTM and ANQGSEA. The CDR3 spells CSVGSEARGNEQYF. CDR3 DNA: TGCAGCGTTGGATCCGAAGCGCGGGGCAATGAGCAGTACTTC.

Here the CDR3 DNA reads TGTGCCAGCAGTTCCTTAAGCGGGAAGAGCTCCGAGCAGTACTTC. It specifies CASSSLSGKSSEQYF. V and J are TRBV6-6 and TRBJ2-7, with TRBD2 identical over 7 bases. Looked up from germline, CDR1 is MNHNY and CDR2 is SVGAGI (reference sequence). The CDR3 has 15 amino acids. V lost 4 bases to trimming and J lost 6 bases; unmatched junction nucleotides: 12.

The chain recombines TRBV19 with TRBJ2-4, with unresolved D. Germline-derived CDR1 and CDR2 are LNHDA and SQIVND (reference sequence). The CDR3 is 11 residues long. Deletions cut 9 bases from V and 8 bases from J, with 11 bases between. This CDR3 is CASSLIDIQYF. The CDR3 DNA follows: TGTGCCAGCAGTCTCATCGACATTCAGTACTTC.

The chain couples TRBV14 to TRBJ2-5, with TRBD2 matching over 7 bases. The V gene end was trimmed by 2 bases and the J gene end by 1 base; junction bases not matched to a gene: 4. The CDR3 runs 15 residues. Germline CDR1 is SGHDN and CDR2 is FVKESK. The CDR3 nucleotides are TGTGCCAGCAGCCAAAGATGGGGGGGCCAAGAGACCCAGTACTTC. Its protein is CASSQRWGGQETQYF.

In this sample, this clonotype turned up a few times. As DNA, the CDR3 is TGCAGCGTTTCGTTAGGAATCGGAACTAATGAAAAACTGTTTTTT. It translates to CSVSLGIGTNEKLFF. The chain uses TRBV29-1 and TRBJ1-4, with unresolved D. The V gene lost 5 bases and the J gene lost 1 base, with 14 bases spanning the gap. CDR3 length: 15 amino acids. CDR1 and CDR2 (germline): SQVTM, ANQGSEA.

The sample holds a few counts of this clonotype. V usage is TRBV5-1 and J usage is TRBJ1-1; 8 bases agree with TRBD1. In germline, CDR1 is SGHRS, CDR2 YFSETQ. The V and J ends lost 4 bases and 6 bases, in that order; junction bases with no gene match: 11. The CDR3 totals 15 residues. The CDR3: CASSNADRDLSEAFF. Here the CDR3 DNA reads TGCGCCAGCAGCAACGCGGACAGGGATTTATCTGAAGCTTTCTTT.

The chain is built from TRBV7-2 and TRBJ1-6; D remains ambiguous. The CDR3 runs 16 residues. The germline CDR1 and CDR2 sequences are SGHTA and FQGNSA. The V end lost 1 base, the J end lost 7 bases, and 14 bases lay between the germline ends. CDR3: CASSLGRSRWNSPLHF. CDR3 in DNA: TGTGCCAGCAGCTTAGGGAGGAGCCGCTGGAATTCACCCCTCCACTTT.